A single sample gave rise to the 10 T cell receptor beta chains below, sequenced in a study of cytomegalovirus exposure and HLA in healthy donors. PCR amplification relied on 60 Vbeta primers (plus 13 Jbeta primers). Sequenced by immunoSEQ multiplex PCR; TCRdb stores in-frame clones only, minus some. The repertoire includes under 200,000 clones, around 85% of them detected once, and 1.9% sits in the top ten. What was sequenced was PBMCs. These receptors all stem from a human donor in good health.

The genes are TRBV4-3 and TRBJ1-5; tentative D call: TRBD1 (6 bases). Germline CDR1 LGHNA, CDR2 YSLEER. The CDR3 spans 13 residues. V was shortened by 1 base and J by 6 bases, with 7 bases between the two germline ends. The CDR3 DNA is TGCGCCAGCAGCCAAGTACAGGGTCAGCCCCAGCATTTT. Protein: CASSQVQGQPQHF.

The rearrangement uses TRBV25-1 and TRBJ2-7; TRBD1 aligns across 7 bases. V gave up 8 bases and J gave up 4 bases; unmatched junction bases: 8. The CDR3 runs to 13 residues. Looked up from germline, CDR1 is MGHDK and CDR2 is SYGVNS. CDR3 region: CASARQGRYEQYF. CDR3 DNA sequence: TGTGCCAGCGCTAGACAGGGTCGGTACGAGCAGTACTTC.

The gene calls are TRBV11-2 and TRBJ1-1, with a possible D match to TRBD1 (6 bases). Looked up from germline, CDR1 is SGHAT and CDR2 is FQNNGV. The CDR3 spans 16 residues. V was clipped by 3 bases and J by 4 bases, with 18 bases between them. The CDR3 DNA reads TGTGCCAGCAGCTTTAGGGGGGGCAGGCTGGGCACTGAAGCTTTCTTT. Its translation is CASSFRGGRLGTEAFF.

This clone has only a few counts. This sequence joins TRBV6-6 and TRBJ1-1; D ambiguous. There are 13 residues in the CDR3. V lost 7 bases to trimming and J lost 5 bases, with 14 bases between them. From germline, CDR1 is MNHNY and CDR2 SVGAGI (reference sequence). CDR3 loop: CASMRALGTEAFF. CDR3 nucleotides: TGTGCCAGCATGCGGGCCTTGGGGACTGAAGCTTTCTTT.

This chain connects TRBV6-1 to TRBJ2-7, with TRBD1 matching over 9 bases. Germline V CDR1 and CDR2: MNHNS, SASEGT. V shed 4 bases and J 3 bases; nucleotides not matched to a gene: 4. The CDR3 is 14 amino acids. The CDR3 bases are TGTGCCAGCAGTGGGCTGGGACAGGGCTACGAGCAGTACTTC. Encoded protein: CASSGLGQGYEQYF.

The rearrangement joins TRBV7-2 to TRBJ2-3; 7 bases agree with TRBD2. This CDR3 comprises 13 residues. Germline trimming cut 8 bases from V and 0 bases from J; bases unmatched to any gene: 2. Germline CDR1 is SGHTA and CDR2 is FQGNSA. The CDR3, as DNA: TGTGCCAGCCGAGCGGGGAGCACAGATACGCAGTATTTT. Its translation: CASRAGSTDTQYF.

This clone appeared once. The rearrangement uses TRBV4-2 and TRBJ2-7; D gene ambiguous. This CDR3 is 16 amino acids long. The V end was cut by 2 bases, the J end by 4 bases, with 18 bases between. Per germline, CDR1 LGHNA and CDR2 YNFKEQ. CDR3: CASSQSLGLRGYEQYF. CDR3 sequence (DNA): TGTGCCAGCAGCCAATCGCTCGGGTTGAGAGGTTACGAGCAGTACTTC.

The chain joins TRBV5-8 to TRBJ1-5; a weak D match, TRBD1 (5 bases). Trimming cost V 3 bases and J 1 base, with 11 bases left between them. The CDR3 spans 15 residues. Per germline, CDR1 SGHTS and CDR2 YDEGEE. CDR3 amino acids: CASSSARGSNQPQHF. In DNA form, the CDR3 reads TGTGCCAGCAGCTCTGCTAGGGGCAGCAATCAGCCCCAGCATTTT. Together with reference TRBV5-8 and TRBJ1-5, the CDR3 gives the full variable domain: EAGVTQSPTHLIKTRGQQATLRCSPISGHTSVYWYQQALGLGLQFLLWYDEGEERNRGNFPPRFSGRQFPNYSSELNVNALELEDSALYLCASSSARGSNQPQHFGDGTRLSIL.

This chain uses TRBV5-1 with TRBJ2-2; 11 bases agree with TRBD2. CDR3 length: 18 residues. Germline CDR1 is SGHRS and CDR2 is YFSETQ. The V and J ends lost 1 base and 5 bases, in that order; junction bases with no gene match: 10. The CDR3 protein is CASSLSRASGGSTGELFF. The CDR3 DNA reads as TGCGCCAGCAGCTTGTCCAGGGCTAGCGGGGGGTCGACCGGGGAGCTGTTTTTT.

The genes are TRBV13 and TRBJ2-3; 9 nucleotides align to TRBD2. The CDR3 totals 15 residues. Germline lookup yields CDR1 PRHDT and CDR2 FYEKMQ (reference sequence). V lost 5 bases and J lost 6; bases outside the gene matches: 9. For the CDR3, the DNA is TGTGCCAGCAGCCCGGGACTAGCAATCGGGGATACGCAGTATTTT. It specifies CASSPGLAIGDTQYF.